This T cell receptor (beta chain) derives from a study of blood T cell repertoires in COVID-19. About the study: Material from acute and convalescent COVID-19 was sourced from the United States, Italy and Spain. T cells, B-cell-depleted T cells, or PBMCs provided the cDNA or gDNA that served as material.

Authors' processing steps: Counts of nucleated cells, estimated from reference gene primer amplification, were obtained. Here immunoSEQ multiplex PCR was the method, and the copy in TCRdb shows in-frame clones only, minus some. D and trimming were read from the DNA, whereas the V and J calls and clone size are those reported in that table. Of a few hundred thousand clones in the sample, more than 75% were seen once. Germline-derived CDR1 and CDR2 are SGHDT and YYEEEE. V dropped 3 bases and J dropped 5; count of bases not matched to a gene: 15. This CDR3 has 17 amino acids. The rearrangement joins TRBV5-6 to TRBJ1-2; 8 positions match TRBD1. This clonotype was obtained from a man between 45 and 60 years old with acute or convalescent COVID-19. The sequenced material came from peripheral blood. CDR3 region: CASSSMAVQGAGYGYTF. CDR3 nucleotide sequence: TGTGCCAGCAGCTCGATGGCTGTCCAGGGGGCAGGGTATGGCTACACCTTC.